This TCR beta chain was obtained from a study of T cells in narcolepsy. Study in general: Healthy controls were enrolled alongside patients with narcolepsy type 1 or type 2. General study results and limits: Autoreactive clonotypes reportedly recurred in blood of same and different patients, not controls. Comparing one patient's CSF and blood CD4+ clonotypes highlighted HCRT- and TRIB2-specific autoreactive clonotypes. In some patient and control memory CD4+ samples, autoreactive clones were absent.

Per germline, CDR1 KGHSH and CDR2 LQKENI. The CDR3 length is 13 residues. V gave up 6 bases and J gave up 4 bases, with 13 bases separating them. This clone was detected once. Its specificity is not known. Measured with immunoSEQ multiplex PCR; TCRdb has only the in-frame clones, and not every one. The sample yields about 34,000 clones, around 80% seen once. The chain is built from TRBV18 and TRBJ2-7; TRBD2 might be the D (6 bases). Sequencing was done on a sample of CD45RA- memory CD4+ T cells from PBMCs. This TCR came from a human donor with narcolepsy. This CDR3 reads CASSPRGLYEQYF. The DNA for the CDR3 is TGTGCCAGCTCTCCGCGGGGACTTTACGAGCAGTACTTC.